This TCR beta chain was documented in a study of T cell repertoires in cytomegalovirus infection. Turning to the study itself: Public TCR beta signatures marked donors with CMV infection and the matching HLA.

TCRdb analysed the reads with MiXCR anew, one entry per CDR3 protein. The sample contains under 500,000 distinct CDR3 sequences, more than 40% of which appear only once. Deletions cut 1 base from V and 5 bases from J, with 12 bases between. Germline V gives CDR1 LGHDT, CDR2 YNNKEL (reference sequence). The CDR3 has 15 amino acids. General observations from the study: Cumulated frequencies of public TCR beta families served to identify carriers of CMV plus the relevant HLA.

This clonotype was detected only a few times. What it binds is unknown. The chain is built from TRBV3-1 and TRBJ2-1; D unresolved. Here the sequenced sample was cultured PBMCs, taken from culture after CMV antigen stimulation. This receptor was taken from a human donor in good health (CMV status not recorded). Some clones in this sample may be carry-over from other donors' samples. The CDR3 region is CASSQGWATHNEQFF. CDR3 nucleotide sequence: TGTGCCAGCAGCCAAGGGTGGGCCACGCACAATGAGCAGTTCTTC.